These T cell receptor beta chains were read from a single sample in a study of T cell changes during pregnancy in multiple sclerosis. TCRdb's copy holds only in-frame clones and misses some; the assay was immunoSEQ multiplex PCR. The sample holds tens of thousands of clones, approximately 86% seen once. The material sequenced was peripheral blood, taken in the first trimester of pregnancy. The source is a female donor with multiple sclerosis, enrolled in a pregnancy study. Each CDR3 is given without its conserved first and last residue. D genes are given only for firm matches.

v_call	d_call	j_call	cdr3_aa
TRBV7-9	TRBD2	TRBJ2-7	ASSPRTSGNYEQY
TRBV7-9	TRBD1	TRBJ2-2	ASSPDRASGELF
TRBV19	TRBD2	TRBJ2-3	ASSRSHLAGVPPDTQY
TRBV11-2	NA	TRBJ2-7	ASSLGGLNEQY
TRBV19	NA	TRBJ2-5	ASSIVGGETQY
TRBV2	NA	TRBJ1-1	ASGEGQSYTEAF
TRBV6-5	NA	TRBJ2-7	ASSYASGAPNYEQY
TRBV10-2	NA	TRBJ1-5	ASSASGDSNQPQH
TRBV18	TRBD2	TRBJ2-5	ASSPPGGSGTQY
TRBV28	NA	TRBJ1-1	ASREQGTAEAF
TRBV2	NA	TRBJ1-1	ASTGGRVFVMNTEAF
TRBV9	NA	TRBJ2-3	ASSVGVSIDTQY
TRBV9	TRBD2	TRBJ2-5	ASSGGLAGGETQY
TRBV4-2	TRBD2	TRBJ2-7	ASSQDTAGVPYEQY
TRBV18	NA	TRBJ2-5	ASSPPGQAETQY
TRBV9	TRBD2	TRBJ2-5	ASSASMGLAGFQETQY
TRBV28	NA	TRBJ1-1	ASSPIRQWNTEAF
TRBV7-9	NA	TRBJ2-7	ASSLALGASYEQY
TRBV11-2	NA	TRBJ1-2	ASSSTANYGYT
TRBV19	NA	TRBJ2-1	ASSNGGDYNEQF
TRBV28	NA	TRBJ2-7	ASVTTRTYEQY
TRBV7-2	TRBD2	TRBJ2-1	ASSFRAGVHNEQF
TRBV27	TRBD1	TRBJ1-2	ASSLLTGGTYGYT
TRBV9	TRBD2	TRBJ2-2	ASSVATPSGRGGNTGELF
TRBV18	NA	TRBJ1-5	ASSPQSGNQPQH
TRBV6-6	NA	TRBJ2-5	ATTGQQETQY
TRBV10-3	NA	TRBJ2-1	AISYASRGSGRNNEQF
TRBV29-1	TRBD1	TRBJ2-1	SLEGDRVDNEQF
TRBV27	TRBD1	TRBJ1-5	ASSGTEGQPQH
TRBV19	TRBD1	TRBJ1-3	ASGRDSGGNTIY
TRBV9	NA	TRBJ2-6	ASSSISGLGANVLT
TRBV4-1	TRBD1	TRBJ2-7	ASSQVSYRGTYEQY
TRBV7-8	NA	TRBJ2-1	ASSSVDKSSYNEQF
TRBV10-3	TRBD1	TRBJ2-5	AISVGQEETQY
TRBV5-1	TRBD2	TRBJ2-7	ASSLVLAGEYEQY
TRBV4-1	TRBD1	TRBJ1-5	ASSHLTGTGNQPQH
TRBV19	TRBD2	TRBJ2-7	ASSTGLEGEQY
TRBV7-2	TRBD2	TRBJ2-2	ASSLMLAGGNTGELF
TRBV5-5	NA	TRBJ1-5	ASSSEPGGSDQPQH
TRBV7-8	TRBD1	TRBJ1-2	ASSSRRDRGLSTYGYT
TRBV5-1	TRBD2	TRBJ2-1	ASSAGTSGLNEQF
TRBV6-1	TRBD1	TRBJ1-1	ASSGQGVTEAF
TRBV11-2	TRBD1	TRBJ2-7	ASSLGQVIVSYEQY
TRBV5-5	NA	TRBJ2-7	ASSLEAGWGEQY
TRBV6-5	NA	TRBJ2-7	ASSGGTSLIYEQY
TRBV25-1	NA	TRBJ2-6	ASSDNYGANVLT
TRBV2	TRBD1	TRBJ1-2	ASIGQGGNGYT
TRBV27	TRBD1	TRBJ2-7	ASRNRDRGREQY
TRBV5-4	NA	TRBJ1-2	ASSSRKLQGYHGYT
TRBV5-4	NA	TRBJ1-1	ASSFGQLNTEAF
TRBV10-1	NA	TRBJ2-7	ASSESGSSYEQY
TRBV19	NA	TRBJ1-3	ASSMRPGSSGNTIY
TRBV6-4	TRBD2	TRBJ2-3	ASSPLSSGGTDTQY
TRBV9	TRBD2	TRBJ2-1	ASSVVLAGAYNEQF